Reported below is one TCR beta chain. Its antigen is undetermined. V was pared by 4 bases and J by 3 bases, with 16 bases between. This CDR3 has 16 amino acids. The V gene's germline CDR1 is LGHNA and CDR2 YNFKEQ. This specimen belongs to a study of cytomegalovirus exposure and HLA in healthy donors. Across the study: One earlier analysis, a look at about 179 million T cells, found about 100 million unique TCR beta sequences. As released early, the data held roughly 85 million unique TCRs from HLA-typed donors.

Primers for the PCR totalled 60 Vbeta and 13 Jbeta. Original processing notes: An analysis that came later counted around 80 million unique TCR beta chains, about 10 million shared. The data were produced by immunoSEQ multiplex PCR, yet TCRdb's version contains in-frame clones alone and is incomplete. D and trimming were read from the DNA, whereas the V and J calls and clone size are those reported in that table. The data hold about 180,000 clones, with around 79% observed a single time. Study-level points and caveats: In a later analysis, at a false discovery rate of 0.05, roughly 18,000 TCR beta sequences were associated with HLA alleles.

What was sequenced was PBMCs. The origin of this receptor is a woman in her thirties or forties in good health and CMV-seronegative. The chain has TRBV4-2 and TRBJ1-3, with D unclear. CDR3 DNA: TGTGCCAGCAGCCGAAGCCGGGAAGCCCTTGGAAACACCATATATTTT. Translated: CASSRSREALGNTIYF.